This record looks at one T cell receptor (beta chain) sequence and its context. The germline V gene has CDR1 SGHRS and CDR2 YFSETQ. This CDR3 is built from 15 residues. The J segment lost 1 base and the V segment lost 0 bases, leaving 3 bases of the junction unmatched. Clones were sequenced by immunoSEQ multiplex PCR, and TCRdb holds only the in-frame ones, with some missing. The sample consists of some 27,000 clones, less than 85% of them appearing once. This sample was taken from a study of PD-1 blockade in mismatch repair-deficient tumors. This TCR was recovered from an adult with mismatch repair-deficient cancer. The sequences come from PBMCs, collected before pembrolizumab treatment. The V and J genes are TRBV5-1 and TRBJ1-1, with TRBD1 matching 7 bases. The chain's CDR3 is CASSLDRGRNTEAFF. Written as DNA, the CDR3 is TGCGCCAGCAGCTTGGATAGGGGGCGGAACACTGAAGCTTTCTTT.